A selection of T cell receptor beta chains follows, all from one sample in a study of T-cell reconstitution after alpha-beta-depleted transplantation in children. TCRdb reanalysed the PCR reads using MiXCR and keeps one entry per CDR3 protein. This table has about 640,000 distinct CDR3 sequences, approximately 17% appearing once. Sequenced here: PBMCs from the stem cell graft donor, sampled from the stem cell graft. Receptors were obtained from a human donor who donated a stem cell graft to a child with acute myeloid leukemia. The CDR3 runs from the conserved cysteine through the conserved F or W. Each record gives: CDR3 protein, CDR3 DNA, D gene, clone size, V gene, J gene. A D gene is named only where the DNA matches it firmly. Size is stated for part of the rows, as once, few or many counts, or as a class when the clone is expanded.

CDR3aa: CASSYETAGTGVTDTQYF; CDR3nt: TGTGCCAGCAGCTATGAGACTGCGGGGACGGGCGTCACAGATACGCAGTATTTT; d_gene: -; abundance: -; v_gene: TRBV11-2; j_gene: TRBJ2-3
CDR3aa: CSVVDGNTEAFF; CDR3nt: TGCAGTGTAGTGGACGGTAACACTGAAGCTTTCTTT; d_gene: -; abundance: many; v_gene: TRBV20-1; j_gene: TRBJ1-1
CDR3aa: CATSDGQGPQETQYF; CDR3nt: TGTGCCACCAGCGATGGACAGGGGCCGCAAGAGACCCAGTACTTC; d_gene: TRBD1; abundance: -; v_gene: TRBV15; j_gene: TRBJ2-5
CDR3aa: CASSSDSGSGANVLTF; CDR3nt: TGTGCCAGCAGCTCGGACAGTGGCTCTGGGGCCAACGTCCTGACTTTC; d_gene: -; abundance: many; v_gene: TRBV11-2; j_gene: TRBJ2-6
CDR3aa: CASGPSPREAFF; CDR3nt: TGTGCCAGCGGGCCTAGCCCCAGAGAAGCTTTCTTT; d_gene: -; abundance: few; v_gene: TRBV12-3/TRBV12-4; j_gene: TRBJ1-1
CDR3aa: CSVQRGGGTEAFF; CDR3nt: TGCAGCGTTCAAAGAGGGGGGGGCACTGAAGCTTTCTTT; d_gene: -; abundance: few; v_gene: TRBV29-1; j_gene: TRBJ1-1
CDR3aa: CSVEGFENTEAFF; CDR3nt: TGCAGCGTTGAAGGGTTCGAGAACACTGAAGCTTTCTTT; d_gene: -; abundance: many; v_gene: TRBV29-1; j_gene: TRBJ1-1
CDR3aa: CASRIGLMNTGELFF; CDR3nt: TGCGCCAGCAGAATAGGACTGATGAACACCGGGGAGCTGTTTTTT; d_gene: -; abundance: many; v_gene: TRBV5-1; j_gene: TRBJ2-2
CDR3aa: CASSPDTVLNEQFF; CDR3nt: TGTGCCAGCAGCCCGGACACGGTTTTGAATGAGCAGTTCTTC; d_gene: -; abundance: -; v_gene: TRBV7-2; j_gene: TRBJ2-1
CDR3aa: CSAYLRDRGRAFF; CDR3nt: TGCAGCGCCTACCTCCGGGACAGGGGAAGAGCTTTCTTT; d_gene: TRBD1; abundance: many; v_gene: TRBV29-1; j_gene: TRBJ1-1
CDR3aa: CASNSRSTDTQYF; CDR3nt: TGTGCCAGCAACTCCAGGAGCACAGATACGCAGTATTTT; d_gene: -; abundance: many; v_gene: TRBV7-9; j_gene: TRBJ2-3
CDR3aa: CATSGQGLEQYF; CDR3nt: TGTGCCACCAGTGGTCAAGGGCTCGAGCAGTACTTC; d_gene: -; abundance: few; v_gene: TRBV24-1; j_gene: TRBJ2-7
CDR3aa: CASSYLRGEGTQYF; CDR3nt: TGTGCCAGCAGTTACCTCCGGGGAGAGGGGACCCAGTACTTC; d_gene: -; abundance: few; v_gene: TRBV6-2/TRBV6-3; j_gene: TRBJ2-5
CDR3aa: CASSLTTSQFF; CDR3nt: TGCGCCAGCAGCTTGACTACCTCGCAGTTCTTC; d_gene: -; abundance: few; v_gene: TRBV5-1; j_gene: TRBJ2-1
CDR3aa: CSASPPRDRDPYEQYF; CDR3nt: TGCAGTGCTAGTCCCCCCCGGGACAGGGACCCCTACGAGCAGTACTTC; d_gene: TRBD1; abundance: few; v_gene: TRBV20-1; j_gene: TRBJ2-7